This record concerns one T cell receptor beta chain sequence. This record belongs to a study of T cell changes during pregnancy in multiple sclerosis. CDR3 length: 16 amino acids. Germline CDR1 and CDR2: SGDLS and YYNGEE. Losses at the gene ends were 0 bases for V and 10 bases for J; bases not matched to a gene: 11. Some clones are missing from TCRdb's copy, which holds only in-frame ones; the method was immunoSEQ multiplex PCR. The repertoire consists of 75,000 to 100,000 clones, with 90% occurring once and the leading ten covering around 0.78%. This TCR was recovered from a female donor in good health, enrolled as a control in a pregnancy study. The source was peripheral blood, collected in the second trimester of pregnancy. The genes are TRBV9 and TRBJ2-1; 9 bases are shared with TRBD1. CDR3 sequence reads: CASSVAGGQGYEEQFF. The CDR3 DNA sequence: TGTGCCAGCAGCGTAGCTGGGGGACAGGGATACGAAGAGCAGTTCTTC.